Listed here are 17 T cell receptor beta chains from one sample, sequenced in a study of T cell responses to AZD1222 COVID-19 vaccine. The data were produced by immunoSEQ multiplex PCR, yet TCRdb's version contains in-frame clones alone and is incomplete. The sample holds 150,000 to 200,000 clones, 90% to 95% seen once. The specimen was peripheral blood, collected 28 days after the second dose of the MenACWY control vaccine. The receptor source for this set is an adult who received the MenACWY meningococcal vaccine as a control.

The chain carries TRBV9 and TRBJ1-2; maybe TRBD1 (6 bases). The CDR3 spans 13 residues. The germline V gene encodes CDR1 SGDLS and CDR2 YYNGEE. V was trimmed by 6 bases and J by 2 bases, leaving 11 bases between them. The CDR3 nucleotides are TGTGCCAGCACTAGGGGGGAAAACTATGGCTACACCTTC. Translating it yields CASTRGENYGYTF. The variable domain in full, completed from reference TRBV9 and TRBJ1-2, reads DSGVTQTPKHLITATGQRVTLRCSPRSGDLSVYWYQQSLDQGLQFLIQYYNGEERAKGNILERFSAQQFPDLHSELNLSSLELGDSALYFCASTRGENYGYTFGSGTRLTVV.

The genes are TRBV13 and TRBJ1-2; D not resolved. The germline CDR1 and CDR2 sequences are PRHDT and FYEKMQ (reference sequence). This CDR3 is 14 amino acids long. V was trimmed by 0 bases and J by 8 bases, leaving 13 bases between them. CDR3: CASSLGSGRGGYTF. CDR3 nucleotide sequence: TGTGCCAGCAGCTTAGGGTCTGGTCGGGGAGGCTACACCTTC.

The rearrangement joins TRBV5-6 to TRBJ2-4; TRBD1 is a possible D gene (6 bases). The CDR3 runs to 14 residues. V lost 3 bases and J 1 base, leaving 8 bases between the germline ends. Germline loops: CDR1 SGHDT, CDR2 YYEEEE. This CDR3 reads CASSSTGAKNIQYF. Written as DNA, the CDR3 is TGTGCCAGCAGCTCGACAGGTGCCAAAAACATTCAGTACTTC. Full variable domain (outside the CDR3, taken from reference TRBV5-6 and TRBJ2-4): DAGVTQSPTHLIKTRGQQVTLRCSPKSGHDTVSWYQQALGQGPQFIFQYYEEEERQRGNFPDRFSGHQFPNYSSELNVNALLLGDSALYLCASSSTGAKNIQYFGAGTRLSVL.

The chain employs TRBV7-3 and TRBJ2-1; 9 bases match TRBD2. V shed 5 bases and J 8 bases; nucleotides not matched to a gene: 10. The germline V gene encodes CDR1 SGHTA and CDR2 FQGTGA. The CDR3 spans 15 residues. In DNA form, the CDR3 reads TGTGCCAGCAGCCCCGGACTAGCGTTTGGTGATGAGCAGTTCTTC. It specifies CASSPGLAFGDEQFF.

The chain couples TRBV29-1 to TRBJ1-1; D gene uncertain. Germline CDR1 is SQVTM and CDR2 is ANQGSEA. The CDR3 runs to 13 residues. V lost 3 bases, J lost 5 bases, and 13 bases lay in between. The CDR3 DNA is TGCAGCGTTGAGTCCACCCCGGGGACTGAAGCTTTCTTT. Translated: CSVESTPGTEAFF.

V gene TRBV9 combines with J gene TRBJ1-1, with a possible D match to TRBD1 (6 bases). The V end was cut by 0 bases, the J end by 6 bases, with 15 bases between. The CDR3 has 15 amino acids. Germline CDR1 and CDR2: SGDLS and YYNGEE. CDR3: CASSVDRGSKAEAFF. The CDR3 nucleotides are TGTGCCAGCAGCGTAGATAGGGGGTCCAAGGCTGAAGCTTTCTTT.

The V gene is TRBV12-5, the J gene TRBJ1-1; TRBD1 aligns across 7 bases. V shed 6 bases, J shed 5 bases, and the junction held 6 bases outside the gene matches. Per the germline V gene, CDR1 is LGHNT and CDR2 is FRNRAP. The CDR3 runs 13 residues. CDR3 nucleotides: TGTGCTAGTGGGCAAGAACAGGGGACTGAAGCTTTCTTT. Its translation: CASGQEQGTEAFF.

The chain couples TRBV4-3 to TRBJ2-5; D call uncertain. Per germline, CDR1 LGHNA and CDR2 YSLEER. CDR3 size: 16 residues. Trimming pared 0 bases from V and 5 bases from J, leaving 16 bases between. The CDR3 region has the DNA TGCGCCAGCAGCCAAGATGTTTTGGGCCGCCCTGAGACCCAGTACTTC. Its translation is CASSQDVLGRPETQYF.

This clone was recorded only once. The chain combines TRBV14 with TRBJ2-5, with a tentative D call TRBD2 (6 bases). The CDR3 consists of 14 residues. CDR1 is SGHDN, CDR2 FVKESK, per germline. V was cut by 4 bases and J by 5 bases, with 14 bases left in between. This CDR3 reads CASSPRGGRETQYF. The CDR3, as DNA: TGTGCCAGCAGCCCGAGAGGTGGGAGGGAGACCCAGTACTTC.

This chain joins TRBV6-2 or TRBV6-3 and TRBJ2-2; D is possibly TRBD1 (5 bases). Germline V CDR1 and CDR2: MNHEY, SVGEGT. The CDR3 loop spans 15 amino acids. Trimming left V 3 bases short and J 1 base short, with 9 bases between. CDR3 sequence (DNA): TGTGCCAGCAGTTATGGGGCTTTGAACACCGGGGAGCTGTTTTTT. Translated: CASSYGALNTGELFF.

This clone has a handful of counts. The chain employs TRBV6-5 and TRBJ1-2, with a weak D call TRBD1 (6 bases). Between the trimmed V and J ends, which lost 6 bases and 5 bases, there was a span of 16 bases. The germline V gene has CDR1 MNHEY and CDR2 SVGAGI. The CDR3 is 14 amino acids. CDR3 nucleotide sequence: TGTGCCAGCAGGCCCAAAAACAGGGAATATGGCTACACCTTC. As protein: CASRPKNREYGYTF.

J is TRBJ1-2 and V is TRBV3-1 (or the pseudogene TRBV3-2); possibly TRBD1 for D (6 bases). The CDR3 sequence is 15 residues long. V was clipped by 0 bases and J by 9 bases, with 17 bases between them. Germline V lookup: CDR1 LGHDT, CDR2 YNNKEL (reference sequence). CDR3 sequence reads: CASSQDLAGARSYTF. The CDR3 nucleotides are TGTGCCAGCAGCCAAGATCTCGCGGGGGCACGGAGCTACACCTTC.

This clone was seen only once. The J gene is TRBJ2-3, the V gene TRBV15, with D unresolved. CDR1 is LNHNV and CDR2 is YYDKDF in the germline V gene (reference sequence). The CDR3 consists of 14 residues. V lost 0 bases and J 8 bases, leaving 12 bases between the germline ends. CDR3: CATSREELSGTQYF. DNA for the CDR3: TGTGCCACCAGCAGAGAGGAGCTCAGTGGTACGCAGTATTTT.

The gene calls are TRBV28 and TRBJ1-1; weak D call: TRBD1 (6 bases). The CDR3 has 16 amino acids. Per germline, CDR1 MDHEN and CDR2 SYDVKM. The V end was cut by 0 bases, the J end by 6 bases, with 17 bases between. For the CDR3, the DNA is TGTGCCAGCAGTTTATGGCCCGGGGCAGGGGTCGCTGAAGCTTTCTTT. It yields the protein CASSLWPGAGVAEAFF.

In DNA, the CDR3 is TGTGCCAGCAGCCAAGAACAGCTCGGGAGCTACGAGCAGTACTTC. It translates to CASSQEQLGSYEQYF. J is TRBJ2-7 and V is TRBV4-2; TRBD2 might be the D (6 bases). CDR1 and CDR2 (germline): LGHNA, YNFKEQ. Trimming pared 0 bases from V and 3 bases from J, leaving 12 bases between. CDR3 length: 15 residues.

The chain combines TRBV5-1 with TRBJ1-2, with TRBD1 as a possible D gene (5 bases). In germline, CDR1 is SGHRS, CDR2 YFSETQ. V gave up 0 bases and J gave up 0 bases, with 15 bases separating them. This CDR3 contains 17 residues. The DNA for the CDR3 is TGCGCCAGCAGCTTGGCCCGGGAGGGGATATCTAACTATGGCTACACCTTC. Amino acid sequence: CASSLAREGISNYGYTF.

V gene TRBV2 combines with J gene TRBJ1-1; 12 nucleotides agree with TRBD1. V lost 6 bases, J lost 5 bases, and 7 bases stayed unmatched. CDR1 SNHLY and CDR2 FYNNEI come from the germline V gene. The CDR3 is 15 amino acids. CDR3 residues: CASRGGQGAQTEAFF. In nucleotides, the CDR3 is TGTGCCAGCAGGGGGGGACAGGGGGCACAAACTGAAGCTTTCTTT.